Listed here are 3 T cell receptor beta chains from one sample, sequenced in a study of blood T cell repertoires in COVID-19. Some clones are missing from TCRdb's copy, which holds only in-frame ones; the method was immunoSEQ multiplex PCR. The table has tens of thousands of clones, around 87% seen once; the top ten hold roughly 15%. The sequenced material came from peripheral blood. The receptors shown here come from a human donor in a cohort sampled during active COVID-19.

This chain uses TRBV7-9 with TRBJ2-7, with D possibly being TRBD1 (6 bases). Looked up from germline, CDR1 is SEHNR and CDR2 is FQNEAQ (reference sequence). The CDR3 is 13 residues long. V gave up 0 bases and J gave up 7 bases, with 10 bases separating them. The DNA for the CDR3 is TGTGCCAGCAGCTTAGCGGCAGGGGAGGAGCAGTACTTC. Protein sequence: CASSLAAGEEQYF.

The chain recombines TRBV7-5 with TRBJ2-5; whether TRBD2, the table's D call, matches the DNA was not checked. TRBV7-5 is a listed pseudogene. CDR3 size: 13 residues. The CDR3 DNA follows: TGTGTCAGAAGCTTAGCGGGGGGAGAGACCCAGTACTTC. Amino acid sequence: CVRSLAGGETQYF.

The rearrangement uses TRBV27 and TRBJ2-7; 9 bases are a match to TRBD2. The germline CDR1 and CDR2 sequences are MNHEY and SMNVEV (reference sequence). V dropped 2 bases and J dropped 4; count of bases not matched to a gene: 6. This CDR3 is 15 amino acids long. CDR3 region: CASSLKASGDYEQYF. CDR3 bases: TGTGCCAGCAGTTTAAAGGCTAGCGGGGATTACGAGCAGTACTTC.